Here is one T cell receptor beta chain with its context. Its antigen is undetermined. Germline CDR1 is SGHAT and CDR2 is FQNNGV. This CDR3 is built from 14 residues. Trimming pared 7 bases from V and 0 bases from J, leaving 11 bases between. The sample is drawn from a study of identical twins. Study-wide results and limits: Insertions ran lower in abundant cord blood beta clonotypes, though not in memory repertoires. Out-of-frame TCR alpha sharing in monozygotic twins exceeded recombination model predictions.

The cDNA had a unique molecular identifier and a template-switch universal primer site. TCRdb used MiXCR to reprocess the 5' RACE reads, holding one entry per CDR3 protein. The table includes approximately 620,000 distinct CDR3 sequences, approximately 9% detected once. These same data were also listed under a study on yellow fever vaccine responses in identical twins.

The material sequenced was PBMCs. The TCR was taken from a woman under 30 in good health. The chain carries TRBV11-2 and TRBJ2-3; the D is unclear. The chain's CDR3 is CASTEFWSTDTQYF. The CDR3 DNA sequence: TGTGCCAGCACCGAATTTTGGAGCACAGATACGCAGTATTTT.